Below are 18 T cell receptor beta chains sequenced from a single sample in a study of OX40 agonist ivuxolimab in advanced cancers. The protocol was immunoSEQ multiplex PCR, while the TCRdb copy is restricted to in-frame clones and leaves out a portion. Among 40,000 to 50,000 clones, approximately 85% were seen once, and the ten largest hold roughly three fifths. Sequenced material: CD4+ or CD8+ T cells sorted from blood, taken in a trial of the OX40 agonist ivuxolimab. These receptors all come from an adult with an advanced solid tumor such as melanoma, head and neck, liver or kidney cancer.

The chain carries TRBV4-3 and TRBJ2-3; D perhaps matches TRBD2 (5 bases). V lost 1 base, J lost 2 bases, and 19 bases lay in between. There are 18 residues in the CDR3. Germline lookup yields CDR1 LGHNA and CDR2 YSLEER. This CDR3 reads CASSQVLGRGLFTDTQYF. The CDR3 coding sequence is TGCGCCAGCAGCCAAGTCCTGGGCAGAGGACTTTTCACAGATACGCAGTATTTT.

The V call is TRBV6-5, the J call TRBJ1-5, with D uncertain. The germline V gene encodes CDR1 MNHEY and CDR2 SVGAGI. Trimming stripped 0 bases from V and 6 bases from J, with 9 bases between. This CDR3 spans 14 amino acids. The DNA of the CDR3 is TGTGCCAGCAGTTACTCGGATTTCAGTCAGCCCCAGCATTTT. It specifies CASSYSDFSQPQHF.

The V call is TRBV9, the J call TRBJ2-5, with 8 bases aligning to TRBD2. This CDR3 spans 15 amino acids. J lost 5 bases, V lost 0 bases, and 6 bases had no gene match. In germline, CDR1 is SGDLS, CDR2 YYNGEE. The CDR3 reads CASSVVGLAGETQYF. The CDR3 DNA sequence: TGTGCCAGCAGCGTAGTTGGACTAGCTGGTGAGACCCAGTACTTC. The variable domain in full, completed from reference TRBV9 and TRBJ2-5, reads DSGVTQTPKHLITATGQRVTLRCSPRSGDLSVYWYQQSLDQGLQFLIQYYNGEERAKGNILERFSAQQFPDLHSELNLSSLELGDSALYFCASSVVGLAGETQYFGPGTRLLVL.

CDR3 loop: CASVADSWHEQYF. CDR3 DNA sequence: TGTGCCAGCGTCGCGGACAGTTGGCACGAGCAGTACTTC. V and J are TRBV28 and TRBJ2-7, with D possibly TRBD1 on 6 matching bases. The CDR3 is 13 amino acids. The germline gives CDR1 MDHEN, CDR2 SYDVKM. V lost 8 bases and J 5 bases, leaving 16 bases between the germline ends.

The chain has TRBV6-1 and TRBJ2-7; 8 nucleotides line up with TRBD1. The CDR3 runs to 13 residues. Looked up from germline, CDR1 is MNHNS and CDR2 is SASEGT. V dropped 5 bases and J dropped 6; count of bases not matched to a gene: 6. CDR3 in DNA: TGTGCCAGCAGTAAGGGACAGGAGGTCGAGCAGTACTTC. The encoded protein is CASSKGQEVEQYF.

Only a few counts were recorded for this clone. J is TRBJ2-1 and V is TRBV9, with D perhaps TRBD1 or TRBD2 (6 bases each). This CDR3 spans 16 amino acids. Germline values: CDR1 SGDLS, CDR2 YYNGEE. V gave up 3 bases and J gave up 7 bases, with 20 bases separating them. As DNA, the CDR3 is TGTGCCAGCAGCGGACGGACTACGCGGGACACGAATGAGCAGTTCTTC. Protein: CASSGRTTRDTNEQFF.

The CDR3 DNA reads TGTGCCAGCAGCGTAGGGACTAGCGAAGCCGGGGAGCTGTTTTTT. This codes for CASSVGTSEAGELFF. The J gene is TRBJ2-2, the V gene TRBV9, with 9 positions matching TRBD2. The CDR3 extends over 15 amino acids. Germline loops: CDR1 SGDLS, CDR2 YYNGEE. J lost 6 bases, V lost 0 bases, and 3 bases had no gene match.

The chain employs TRBV10-2 and TRBJ1-2; D ambiguous. Deletions cut 2 bases from V and 7 bases from J, with 8 bases between. This CDR3 has 12 residues. Germline CDR1 and CDR2: WSHSY and SAAADI. The CDR3 here is CASSEVSRGYTF. CDR3 DNA sequence: TGCGCCAGCAGTGAGGTCAGTCGTGGCTACACCTTC.

The chain recombines TRBV19 with TRBJ2-1; D is possibly TRBD2 (6 bases). This CDR3 comprises 15 residues. Germline-derived CDR1 and CDR2 are LNHDA and SQIVND (reference sequence). The V end lost 3 bases, the J end lost 4 bases, and 13 bases lay between the germline ends. CDR3 sequence reads: CASSMAGTVYNEQFF. As DNA, the CDR3 is TGTGCCAGTAGTATGGCAGGGACTGTATACAATGAGCAGTTCTTC.

The chain recombines TRBV10-3 with TRBJ2-7, with TRBD2 as a possible D gene (6 bases). Germline lookup yields CDR1 ENHRY and CDR2 SYGVKD. The CDR3 has 14 residues. V was shortened by 3 bases and J by 6 bases, with 15 bases between the two germline ends. The DNA of the CDR3 is TGTGCCATCAGTGACATACTAGCAGCAGCCGAGCAGTACTTC. Amino acids: CAISDILAAAEQYF.

This clone was seen more than once but under ten times. The chain couples TRBV29-1 to TRBJ1-2; D is uncertain. This CDR3 spans 12 amino acids. V gave up 3 bases and J gave up 5 bases, with 10 bases separating them. CDR1 is SQVTM and CDR2 is ANQGSEA in the germline V gene. The CDR3 DNA reads as TGCAGCGTTGAGCTCTTGGAGTATGGCTACACCTTC. Encoded protein: CSVELLEYGYTF.

The J gene is TRBJ1-2, the V gene TRBV4-1, with D maybe TRBD1 (6 bases). The V end was cut by 6 bases, the J end by 4 bases, with 9 bases between. Germline loops: CDR1 MGHRA, CDR2 YSYEKL. This CDR3 contains 12 residues. The CDR3 nucleotides read TGCGCCAGCAGTGAACAGGGCTATGGCTACACCTTC. Its translation: CASSEQGYGYTF.

The chain links TRBV6-6 to TRBJ1-2; D is perhaps TRBD1 (6 bases). V gave up 3 bases and J gave up 8 bases, with 22 bases separating them. The CDR3 consists of 16 residues. Per the germline V gene, CDR1 is MNHNY and CDR2 is SVGAGI (reference sequence). In DNA form, the CDR3 reads TGTGCCAGCAGTTATTCCTCGGGGGGGGCAGCGGAAGGCTACACCTTC. As protein: CASSYSSGGAAEGYTF.

CDR3 DNA: TGTGCCAGCAGTGACTCTGGACGCGGGGAGCTGTTTTTT. Encoded protein: CASSDSGRGELFF. J is TRBJ2-2 and V is TRBV6-4; no firm D call. CDR1 and CDR2 (germline): MRHNA, SNTAGT. The CDR3 length is 13 residues. V lost 0 bases, J lost 7 bases, and 6 bases lay in between.

The V and J genes are TRBV9 and TRBJ2-3; 12 bases fit TRBD2. The V and J ends lost 2 bases and 1 base, in that order; junction bases with no gene match: 11. CDR1 SGDLS and CDR2 YYNGEE come from the germline V gene. This CDR3 spans 19 amino acids. The CDR3 protein is CASSVGVGLAGRGTDTQYF. The CDR3 DNA reads as TGTGCCAGCAGCGTGGGGGTGGGACTAGCGGGCCGGGGCACAGATACGCAGTATTTT.

The chain is built from TRBV6-5 and TRBJ1-5, with D tentatively TRBD1 (5 bases). The CDR3 totals 14 residues. The V end was cut by 4 bases, the J end by 6 bases, with 13 bases between. From germline, CDR1 is MNHEY and CDR2 SVGAGI. This chain's CDR3 is CASSSHEGVQPQHF. The CDR3 coding sequence is TGTGCCAGCAGTTCTCATGAAGGGGTTCAGCCCCAGCATTTT.

The chain has TRBV7-9 and TRBJ2-5, with D possibly matching TRBD1 (6 bases). Germline lookup yields CDR1 SEHNR and CDR2 FQNEAQ (reference sequence). Trimming stripped 8 bases from V and 3 bases from J, with 19 bases between. The CDR3 has 15 residues. The CDR3 protein is CASGTQTGAKETQYF. The CDR3 region has the DNA TGTGCCAGCGGAACTCAGACAGGCGCTAAAGAGACCCAGTACTTC.

V gene TRBV9 combines with J gene TRBJ1-5, with no clear D. Trimming stripped 0 bases from V and 5 bases from J, with 6 bases between. The CDR3 loop spans 13 amino acids. In germline, CDR1 is SGDLS, CDR2 YYNGEE. CDR3 in amino acids: CASSVDMDQPQHF. The CDR3, as DNA: TGTGCCAGCAGCGTAGATATGGATCAGCCCCAGCATTTT.